These T cell receptor beta chains were read from a single sample in a study of blood T cells in healthy people across ages. Each CDR3 protein gets one entry after TCRdb re-called the 5' RACE reads with MiXCR. The table includes just under 900,000 distinct CDR3 sequences, roughly 26% detected once. Sample: blood. These receptors all come from a woman aged 80 or over in good health. CDR3s include the opening cysteine and the closing phenylalanine or tryptophan. The D gene is left open where the match is weak. Part of the rows lack a size; the others show once, few, many or a class for expanded clones.

j_call clone_size v_call d_call cdr3_nt cdr3_aa
TRBJ2-2 many TRBV5-1 TRBD1 TGCGCCAGCAGCCCAATGACAGGGTCCGGGGAGCTGTTTTTT CASSPMTGSGELFF
TRBJ2-5 - TRBV24-1 TRBD1 TGTGCCACCAGTGATAGACCGGGTCTTACAGGGGGGACCCAGTACTTC CATSDRPGLTGGTQYF
TRBJ1-5 - TRBV5-6 - TGTGCCAGCAGCTTGATAGGAGGGGAGAAGCCCCAGCATTTT CASSLIGGEKPQHF
TRBJ2-1 many TRBV9 TRBD2 TGTGCCAGCAGCGTTAGCGGGACTCTGTCAGCGGAGCAGTTCTTC CASSVSGTLSAEQFF
TRBJ1-2 few TRBV2 - TGTGCCAGCAGTCGGGACGGGACGGATTTTGGCTACACCTTC CASSRDGTDFGYTF
TRBJ1-1 - TRBV28 - TGTGCCAGCAGTTCAGGGAGCACTGAAGCTTTCTTT CASSSGSTEAFF
TRBJ2-7 once TRBV20-1 TRBD2 TGCAGTGCTTTACTAGCGGGAGGGGGCGAGCAGTACTTC CSALLAGGGEQYF
TRBJ2-7 - TRBV3-1 - TGTGCCAGCAGCCAAGATCGGGGGCCGGCTTCATACGAGCAGTACTTC CASSQDRGPASYEQYF
TRBJ2-5 many TRBV6-2/TRBV6-3 - TGTGCCAGCACGGGAGTGGAGACCCAGTACTTC CASTGVETQYF
TRBJ1-6 - TRBV12-3/TRBV12-4 TRBD1 TGTGCCAGCAGTTCCTCCGGGACAGGGGGATCACCCCTCCACTTT CASSSSGTGGSPLHF
TRBJ1-2 many TRBV6-5 TRBD1 TGTGCCAGCAGTTACCAAGGGACAGGGGCGCCCTTCTCCTATGGCTACACCTTC CASSYQGTGAPFSYGYTF
TRBJ2-1 - TRBV5-1 - TGCGCCAGCAGCTTCGACCGGGGGGAGCAGTTCTTC CASSFDRGEQFF
TRBJ1-1 - TRBV5-1 TRBD1 TGCGCCAGCAGCGGCAGGGGGGGAGGGGACACTGAAGCTTTCTTT CASSGRGGGDTEAFF
TRBJ2-1 - TRBV19 - TGTGCCAGTAGTATAGGCCGGCGAGTGGCCAATGAGCAGTTCTTC CASSIGRRVANEQFF
TRBJ1-2 many TRBV7-2 - TGTGCCAGCAGCCCCTGGGGTGACGGGTCCTCCTATGGCTACACCTTC CASSPWGDGSSYGYTF
TRBJ1-2 few TRBV25-1 TRBD1 TGTGCCACCGGGACAGGTGGAACTGGGGGCTACACCTTC CATGTGGTGGYTF
TRBJ1-6 few TRBV6-2/TRBV6-3 - TGTGCCAGCAGTGAGGGACGCCTGAATTCACCCCTCCACTTT CASSEGRLNSPLHF
TRBJ2-3 many TRBV20-1 - TGCAGTGCTGCTCGACTAGGGGGCACAGATACGCAGTATTTT CSAARLGGTDTQYF
TRBJ1-6 - TRBV25-1 - TGTGCCAGCAGTGGTGGGGGGCTCTGGGTTAATTCACCCCTCCACTTT CASSGGGLWVNSPLHF
TRBJ2-3 many TRBV28 - TGTGCCAGCAGTCCCCTCAACCTAGATACGCAGTATTTT CASSPLNLDTQYF
TRBJ1-2 - TRBV20-1 TRBD1 TGCAGTGCTCAACCGGGACAGGGAGGTGGTGGCTACACCTTC CSAQPGQGGGGYTF
TRBJ1-4 - TRBV20-1 - TGCAGTGCTAGAGATGAGGCAGTTCTTGAAAAACTGTTTTTT CSARDEAVLEKLFF
TRBJ2-1 many TRBV27 TRBD1 TGTGCCAGCAGGGACAGGGGTTCGGGAAATCAGGAGTTCTTC CASRDRGSGNQEFF
TRBJ2-7 many TRBV7-9 - TGTGCCAGCAGCTTAAGGGACATCTACGAGCAGTACTTC CASSLRDIYEQYF
TRBJ1-4 few TRBV18 TRBD1 TGTGCCAGCGAAAGACAGGGGACTAATGAAAAACTGTTTTTT CASERQGTNEKLFF
TRBJ1-3 - TRBV25-1 - TGTGCCAGCAGTGTAGACCGAAACACCATATATTTT CASSVDRNTIYF
TRBJ2-5 many TRBV7-9 - TGTGCCAGCTCACCAGGGCACAGAGAGACCCAGTACTTC CASSPGHRETQYF
TRBJ2-2 many TRBV12-3/TRBV12-4 - TGTGCCAGCAGTTTAGACGCAGGCGGCGGGGAGCTGTTTTTT CASSLDAGGGELFF
TRBJ1-1 many TRBV10-3 - TGTGCCATCAGCAACACTCTGGGCACTGAAGCTTTCTTT CAISNTLGTEAFF
TRBJ2-1 - TRBV19 - TGTGCCAGTAGTACCCGGGACCTCAATAACAATGAGCAGTTCTTC CASSTRDLNNNEQFF
TRBJ2-5 many TRBV13 - TGTGCCAGCAGCTTAGAGAGGGACCAAGAGACCCAGTACTTC CASSLERDQETQYF
TRBJ1-1 few TRBV5-1 - TGCGCCAGCAGCTTTGAAGGTTACACTGAAGCTTTCTTT CASSFEGYTEAFF
TRBJ2-7 many TRBV7-2 - TGTGCCAGCAACACAGAGGGACCGTCCTACGAGCAGTACTTC CASNTEGPSYEQYF
TRBJ1-5 - TRBV3-1 TRBD1 TGTGCCAGCAGCCAGGCGGGACAGGGGTCTCAGCCCCAGCATTTT CASSQAGQGSQPQHF
TRBJ2-5 many TRBV28 - TGTGCCAGCAGGGAGCCTCGTGGGGGCGGAGAGACCCAGTACTTC CASREPRGGGETQYF
TRBJ2-7 few TRBV2 - TGTGCCAGCAGCAGACAGGGAGGAAGGGGGTACGAGCAGTACTTC CASSRQGGRGYEQYF
TRBJ1-2 many TRBV7-2 - TGTGCCAGCACCGAACCTACAGGGAAGGGTGGCTACACCTTC CASTEPTGKGGYTF
TRBJ2-2 - TRBV20-1 - TGCAGTGCTAGAGAGGGAACAGGGAGAGCCGGGGAGCTGTTTTTT CSAREGTGRAGELFF
TRBJ2-5 - TRBV30 - TGTGCCTGGAGTAGGGCCAGAGGGGTCTATGAGCAGTACTTC CAWSRARGVYEQYF
TRBJ2-5 many TRBV7-2 - TGTGCCAGCAGCTTAGTTCTGGGTACGGAGACCCAGTACTTC CASSLVLGTETQYF
TRBJ2-7 many TRBV5-6 TRBD2 TGTGCCAGCAGCTTGAGGACTAGCGGCCGACCCTACGAGCAGTACTTC CASSLRTSGRPYEQYF
TRBJ2-1 many TRBV9 TRBD1 TGTGCCAGCAGCAACAGGACAGGGTATGGCAATGAGCAGTTCTTC CASSNRTGYGNEQFF
TRBJ2-2 - TRBV20-1 - TGCAGTGCTAGACGGGACCGAGTCTCCGGGGAGCTGTTTTTT CSARRDRVSGELFF
TRBJ1-3 once TRBV7-2 - TGTGCCAGCAGCTTGGGACGGAACTCTGGAAACACCATATATTTT CASSLGRNSGNTIYF
TRBJ2-3 many TRBV11-2 - TGTGCCAGCAGCTTCAGAGGTCGGGACACAGATACGCAGTATTTT CASSFRGRDTDTQYF
TRBJ2-6 many TRBV6-5 - TGTGCCAGCAGTTATAGTCTCCTCGTTGGGTCTGGGGCCAACGTCCTGACTTTC CASSYSLLVGSGANVLTF
TRBJ1-1 - TRBV12-3/TRBV12-4 - TGTGCCAGCAGAAACAGGAACACTGAAGCTTTCTTT CASRNRNTEAFF
TRBJ2-1 - TRBV12-3/TRBV12-4 TRBD2 TGTGCCAGCAGGGAGCTAGCGGGAGGAGGCAATGAGCAGTTCTTC CASRELAGGGNEQFF
TRBJ2-5 many TRBV3-1 - TGTGCCAGCAGCCAAGCTGGGACCCAGTACTTC CASSQAGTQYF
TRBJ2-1 - TRBV6-5 TRBD2 TGTGCCAGCAGTGAAGGGACTAGTCCAGGGGTTGGGCAGTTCTTC CASSEGTSPGVGQFF
TRBJ2-7 - TRBV6-5 TRBD1 TGTGCCAGCATCCCGAGGACGGGACAGGGTTTTCATGAGCAGTACTTC CASIPRTGQGFHEQYF
TRBJ2-4 many TRBV5-1 - TGCGCCAGCAGCTTGGGGGTCTCCCTAGCCAAAAACATTCAGTACTTC CASSLGVSLAKNIQYF
TRBJ1-6 many TRBV12-3/TRBV12-4 TRBD1 TGTGCCAGCAGTTTCGGTGGGACAGGGAAATATAATTCACCCCTCCACTTT CASSFGGTGKYNSPLHF
TRBJ2-1 - TRBV7-2 TRBD2 TGTGCCAGCAGCCCGACTAGCGGGGTGTCCTACAATGAGCAGTTCTTC CASSPTSGVSYNEQFF
TRBJ2-5 - TRBV7-2 TRBD2 TGTGCCAGCAGCTTAGCGGCTAGCGGGGGGCCCCATGAGCAGTACTTC CASSLAASGGPHEQYF
TRBJ2-4 many TRBV12-3/TRBV12-4 TRBD1 TGTGCCAGCAGTTCCGGGACAGGGGGAAGGGGAAGGGACATTCAGTACTTC CASSSGTGGRGRDIQYF
TRBJ2-1 many TRBV20-1 - TGCAGTGCTGCGCCTCCCACGGCCCTTTACAATGAGCAGTTCTTC CSAAPPTALYNEQFF